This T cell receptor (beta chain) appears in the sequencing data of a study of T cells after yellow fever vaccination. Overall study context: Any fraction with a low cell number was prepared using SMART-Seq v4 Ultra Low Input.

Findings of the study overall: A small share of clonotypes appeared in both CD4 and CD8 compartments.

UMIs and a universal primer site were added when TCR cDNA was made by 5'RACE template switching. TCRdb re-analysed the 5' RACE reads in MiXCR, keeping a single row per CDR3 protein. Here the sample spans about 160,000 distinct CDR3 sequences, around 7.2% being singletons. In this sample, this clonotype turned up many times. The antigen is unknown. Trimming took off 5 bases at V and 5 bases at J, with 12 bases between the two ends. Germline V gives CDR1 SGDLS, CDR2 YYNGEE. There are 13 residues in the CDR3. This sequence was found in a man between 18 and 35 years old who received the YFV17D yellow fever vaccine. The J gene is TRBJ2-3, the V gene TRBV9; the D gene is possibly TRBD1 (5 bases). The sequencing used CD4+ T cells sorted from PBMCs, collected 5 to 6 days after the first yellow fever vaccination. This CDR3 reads CASSVDREDTQYF. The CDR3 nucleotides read TGTGCCAGCAGTGTTGACAGAGAAGATACGCAGTATTTT. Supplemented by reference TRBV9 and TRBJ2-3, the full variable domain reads DSGVTQTPKHLITATGQRVTLRCSPRSGDLSVYWYQQSLDQGLQFLIQYYNGEERAKGNILERFSAQQFPDLHSELNLSSLELGDSALYFCASSVDREDTQYFGPGTRLTVL.